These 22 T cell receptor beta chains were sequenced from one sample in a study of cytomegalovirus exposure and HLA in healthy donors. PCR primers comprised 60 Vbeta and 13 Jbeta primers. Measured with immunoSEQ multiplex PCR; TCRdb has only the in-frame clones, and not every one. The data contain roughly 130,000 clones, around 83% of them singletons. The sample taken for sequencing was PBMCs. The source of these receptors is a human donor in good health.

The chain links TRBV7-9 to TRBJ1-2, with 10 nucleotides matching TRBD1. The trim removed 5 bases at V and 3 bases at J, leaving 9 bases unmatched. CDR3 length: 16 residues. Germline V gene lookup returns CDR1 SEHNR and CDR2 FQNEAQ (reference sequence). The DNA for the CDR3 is TGTGCCAGCAGCGGAACGACCGGGACAGGGGACTATGGCTACACCTTC. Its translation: CASSGTTGTGDYGYTF.

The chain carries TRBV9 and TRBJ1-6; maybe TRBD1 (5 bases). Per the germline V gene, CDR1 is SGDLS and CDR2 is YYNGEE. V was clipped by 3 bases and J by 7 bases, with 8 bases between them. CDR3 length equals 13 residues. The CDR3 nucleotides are TGTGCCAGCAGCGGGGGGGGAAATTCACCCCTCCACTTT. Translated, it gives CASSGGGNSPLHF.

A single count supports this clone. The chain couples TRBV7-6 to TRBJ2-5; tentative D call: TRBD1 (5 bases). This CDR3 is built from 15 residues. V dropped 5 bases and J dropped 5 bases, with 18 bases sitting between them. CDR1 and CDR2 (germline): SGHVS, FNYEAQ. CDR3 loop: CASSPEGVGVETQYF. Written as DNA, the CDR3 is TGTGCCAGCAGCCCAGAAGGGGTTGGGGTTGAGACCCAGTACTTC.

The CDR3 sequence: CASSDRRGAGGELFF. The CDR3 DNA sequence: TGTGCCAGCAGCGATCGTCGGGGGGCCGGCGGGGAGCTGTTTTTT. The chain couples TRBV7-7 to TRBJ2-2, with D possibly TRBD2 on 7 matching bases. V lost 5 bases to trimming and J lost 7 bases, with 17 bases between them. CDR3 length equals 15 residues. CDR1 is SSHAT, CDR2 FNYEAQ, per germline (reference sequence).

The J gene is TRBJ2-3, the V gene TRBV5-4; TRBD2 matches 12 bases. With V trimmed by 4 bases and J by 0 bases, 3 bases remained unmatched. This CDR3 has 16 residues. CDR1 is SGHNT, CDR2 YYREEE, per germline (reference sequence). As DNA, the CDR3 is TGTGCCAGCAGCCGGACTAGCGGGGTTAGCACAGATACGCAGTATTTT. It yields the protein CASSRTSGVSTDTQYF.

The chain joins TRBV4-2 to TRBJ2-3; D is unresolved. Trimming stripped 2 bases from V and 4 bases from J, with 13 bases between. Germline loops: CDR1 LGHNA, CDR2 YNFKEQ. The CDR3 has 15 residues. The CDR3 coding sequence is TGTGCCAGCAGCCAATTAGGAGCGAAGGCAGATACGCAGTATTTT. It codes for CASSQLGAKADTQYF.

The CDR3 region is CASSQEGQGLQAFF. The CDR3 nucleotides are TGCGCCAGCAGCCAAGAAGGACAGGGATTACAAGCTTTCTTT. The chain joins TRBV4-1 to TRBJ1-1; the match to TRBD1 covers 8 bases. With V trimmed by 0 bases and J by 9 bases, 6 bases remained unmatched. The CDR3 spans 14 residues. Looked up from germline, CDR1 is MGHRA and CDR2 is YSYEKL.

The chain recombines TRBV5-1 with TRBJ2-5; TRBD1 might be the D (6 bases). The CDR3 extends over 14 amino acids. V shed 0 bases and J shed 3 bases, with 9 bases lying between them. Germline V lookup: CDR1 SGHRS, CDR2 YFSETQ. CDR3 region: CASSLGGPEETQYF. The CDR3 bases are TGCGCCAGCAGCTTGGGGGGGCCGGAAGAGACCCAGTACTTC.

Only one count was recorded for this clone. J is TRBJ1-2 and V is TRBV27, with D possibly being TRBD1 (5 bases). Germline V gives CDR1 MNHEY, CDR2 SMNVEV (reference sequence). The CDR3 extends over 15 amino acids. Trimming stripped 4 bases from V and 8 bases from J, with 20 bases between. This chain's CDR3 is CASSSRLRGTGGYTF. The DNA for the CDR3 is TGTGCCAGCAGTTCCCGTCTTCGGGGGACGGGCGGCTACACCTTC.

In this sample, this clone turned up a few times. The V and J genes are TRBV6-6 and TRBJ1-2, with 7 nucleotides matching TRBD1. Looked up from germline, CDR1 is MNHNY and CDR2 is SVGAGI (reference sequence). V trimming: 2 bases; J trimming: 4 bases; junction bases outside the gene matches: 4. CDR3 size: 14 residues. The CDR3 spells CASSYRGDSYGYTF. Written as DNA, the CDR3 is TGTGCCAGCAGTTACCGTGGGGACAGCTATGGCTACACCTTC.

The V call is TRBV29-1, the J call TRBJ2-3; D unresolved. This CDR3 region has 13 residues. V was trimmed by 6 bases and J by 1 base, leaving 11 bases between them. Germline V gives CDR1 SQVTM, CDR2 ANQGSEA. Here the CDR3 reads CSVARVGTDTQYF. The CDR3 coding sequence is TGCAGCGTGGCCCGGGTAGGCACAGATACGCAGTATTTT.

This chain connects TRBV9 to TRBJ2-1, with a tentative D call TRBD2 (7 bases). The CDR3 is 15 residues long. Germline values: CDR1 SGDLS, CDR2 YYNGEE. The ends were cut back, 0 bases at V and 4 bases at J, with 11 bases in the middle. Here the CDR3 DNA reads TGTGCCAGCAGCGTAGCGGGGGGCCGATACAATGAGCAGTTCTTC. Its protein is CASSVAGGRYNEQFF.

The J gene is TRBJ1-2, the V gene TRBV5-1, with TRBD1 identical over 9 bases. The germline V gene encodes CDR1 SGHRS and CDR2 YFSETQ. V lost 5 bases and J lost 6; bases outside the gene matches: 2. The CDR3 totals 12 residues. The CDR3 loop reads CASRTGGDGYTF. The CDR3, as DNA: TGCGCCAGCAGGACAGGGGGGGATGGCTACACCTTC.

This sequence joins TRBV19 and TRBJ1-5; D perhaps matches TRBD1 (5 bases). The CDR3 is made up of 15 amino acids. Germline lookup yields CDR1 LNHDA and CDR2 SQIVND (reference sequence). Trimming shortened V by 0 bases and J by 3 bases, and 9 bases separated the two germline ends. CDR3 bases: TGTGCCAGTAGTATAGAAGCGGGACCCAATCAGCCCCAGCATTTT. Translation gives CASSIEAGPNQPQHF.

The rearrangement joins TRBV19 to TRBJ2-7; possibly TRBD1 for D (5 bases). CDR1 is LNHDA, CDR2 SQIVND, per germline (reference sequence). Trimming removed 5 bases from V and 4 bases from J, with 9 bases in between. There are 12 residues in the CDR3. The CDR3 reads CASSEDTYEQYF. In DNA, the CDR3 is TGTGCCAGTAGTGAGGACACGTACGAGCAGTACTTC.

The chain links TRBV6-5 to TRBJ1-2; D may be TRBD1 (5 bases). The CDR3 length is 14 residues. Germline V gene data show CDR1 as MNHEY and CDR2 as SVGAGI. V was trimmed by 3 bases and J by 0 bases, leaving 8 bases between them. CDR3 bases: TGTGCCAGCAGTTATGGGGCTCCTAACTATGGCTACACCTTC. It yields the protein CASSYGAPNYGYTF.

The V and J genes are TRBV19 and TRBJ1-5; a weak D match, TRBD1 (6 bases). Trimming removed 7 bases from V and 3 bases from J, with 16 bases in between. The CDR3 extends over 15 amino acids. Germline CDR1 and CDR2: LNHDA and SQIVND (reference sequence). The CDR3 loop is CASTQGQLLNQPQHF. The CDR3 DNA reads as TGTGCCAGTACACAGGGACAACTACTCAATCAGCCCCAGCATTTT.

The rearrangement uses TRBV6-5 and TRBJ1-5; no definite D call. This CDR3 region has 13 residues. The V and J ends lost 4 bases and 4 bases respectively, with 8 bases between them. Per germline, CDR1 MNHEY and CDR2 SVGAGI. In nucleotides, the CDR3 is TGTGCCAGCAGTTTACGTACTAATCAGCCCCAGCATTTT. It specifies CASSLRTNQPQHF.

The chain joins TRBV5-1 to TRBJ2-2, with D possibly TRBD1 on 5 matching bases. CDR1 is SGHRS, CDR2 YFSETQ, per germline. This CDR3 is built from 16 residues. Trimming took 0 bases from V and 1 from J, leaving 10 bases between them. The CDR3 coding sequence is TGCGCCAGCAGCTTGGAAGGGGTCAGGAACACCGGGGAGCTGTTTTTT. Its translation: CASSLEGVRNTGELFF.

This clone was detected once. CDR3 sequence: CSVERGAGDTQYF. In DNA form, the CDR3 reads TGCAGCGTAGAGCGGGGGGCGGGAGATACGCAGTATTTT. V is TRBV29-1 and J is TRBJ2-3; 9 bases fit TRBD2. This CDR3 is 13 amino acids long. Trimming took 6 bases from V and 5 from J; bases not matched to a gene: 6. Germline assignment: CDR1 SQVTM and CDR2 ANQGSEA.

The chain's CDR3 is CASSKGQGIADTQYF. The CDR3 DNA is TGTGCCAGCAGTAAGGGACAGGGGATAGCAGATACGCAGTATTTT. The chain carries TRBV6-4 and TRBJ2-3; 10 bases align to TRBD1. The V gene's germline CDR1 is MRHNA and CDR2 SNTAGT. The ends lost 5 bases at V and 4 bases at J; junction bases unmatched: 6. The CDR3 spans 15 residues.

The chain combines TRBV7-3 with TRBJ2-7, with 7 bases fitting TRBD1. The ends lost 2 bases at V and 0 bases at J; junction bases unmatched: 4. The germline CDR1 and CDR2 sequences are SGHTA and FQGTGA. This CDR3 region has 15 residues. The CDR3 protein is CASSLVGQSSYEQYF. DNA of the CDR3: TGTGCCAGCAGCTTAGTGGGACAGAGCTCCTACGAGCAGTACTTC.